The source of this T cell receptor (beta chain) is a study of CD8 T cells in ankylosing spondylitis. Broader study findings: With a CD8+ phenotype, disease-linked clones were relatively rare in peripheral blood.

There are a few counts of this clonotype. Its antigen is undetermined. With a much larger clone just one base away, this may be a read error. As the method for making TCR beta libraries, quantitative 5'-RACE with molecular barcodes was used. TCRdb processed the 5' RACE reads anew with MiXCR; each CDR3 protein has one entry. The data contain 200,000 to 300,000 distinct CDR3 sequences, 8% to 9% of them seen just once; the ten biggest clones take up around 4.4%. Material: blood, either unsorted or a sorted T cell fraction (not recorded which). This receptor was identified in a female donor with ankylosing spondylitis or in good health (not recorded which).

The CDR3 is CASSYEYLGALEFF. The CDR3 bases are TGTGCCAGCAGTTATGAGTACTTGGGGGCCTTGGAGTTCTTC. V usage is TRBV6-5 and J usage is TRBJ2-1, with D possibly being TRBD1 (6 bases). The CDR3 is 14 residues long. V lost 3 bases and J 14 bases, leaving 20 bases between the germline ends. Germline loops: CDR1 MNHEY, CDR2 SVGAGI.